These 18 T cell receptor beta chains share one sample of origin, sequenced in a study of blood T cells in healthy people across ages. It was with a sample-barcoded 5' primer and a J-beta primer mix that a second PCR of roughly 7 to 12 cycles was run. Each CDR3 protein is one row after TCRdb ran MiXCR on the 5' RACE reads. The profile shows fewer than 2,000,000 distinct CDR3 sequences, roughly two fifths of them singletons. Sequencing used blood. The receptors here all came from a human donor in good health.

Of note for this clonotype: The junction shows a germline mismatch at one end, possibly a read error. V gene TRBV5-1 combines with J gene TRBJ2-1; 10 bases line up with TRBD1. CDR3 size: 17 residues. CDR1 SGHRS and CDR2 YFSETQ come from the germline V gene. DNA for the CDR3: TGCGCCAGCAGCTTGCGACAGGGGGCATCGTCCTACAGTGAGCAGTTCTTC. Translating it yields CASSLRQGASSYSEQFF.

This clonotype has more than one count but fewer than ten. The CDR3 here is CASSFRRGESGGYNEQFF. For the CDR3, the DNA is TGTGCCAGCAGTTTCCGGCGGGGGGAAAGTGGGGGCTACAATGAGCAGTTCTTC. The chain links TRBV12-3 or TRBV12-4 to TRBJ2-1, with 8 bases aligning to TRBD2. The CDR3 is 18 residues long. Germline trimming cut 3 bases from V and 3 bases from J; bases unmatched to any gene: 13.

J is TRBJ1-1 and V is TRBV6-2 or TRBV6-3, with TRBD1 identical over 7 bases. V lost 3 bases to trimming and J lost 3 bases; unmatched junction nucleotides: 16. This CDR3 has 18 residues. Germline CDR1 reads MNHEY; CDR2 reads SVGEGT. The DNA for the CDR3 is TGTGCCAGCAGTTATTACCCAGACAGGGCGACGATGGACACTGAAGCTTTCTTT. It is translated as CASSYYPDRATMDTEAFF.

The chain links TRBV2 to TRBJ1-5; TRBD1 might be the D (5 bases). Germline V gene data show CDR1 as SNHLY and CDR2 as FYNNEI. Trimming stripped 3 bases from V and 5 bases from J, with 8 bases between. There are 13 residues in the CDR3. CDR3 in DNA: TGTGCCAGCAGTGACAGGGCTCATCAGCCCCAGCATTTT. It yields the protein CASSDRAHQPQHF.

The chain joins TRBV5-1 to TRBJ2-5, with TRBD2 matching over 11 bases. The CDR3 length is 18 residues. Germline V gene lookup returns CDR1 SGHRS and CDR2 YFSETQ. Trimming at V came to 1 base and at J to 4 bases, leaving 12 bases not matched to a gene. The CDR3 DNA sequence: TGCGCCAGCAGCTTGTCGACTAGCGGGATCCAAGTGAGAGAGACCCAGTACTTC. Its translation: CASSLSTSGIQVRETQYF.

Only a few counts were recorded for this clonotype. The chain is built from TRBV7-8 and TRBJ2-5, with 7 bases that match TRBD1. CDR1 and CDR2 (germline): SGHVS, FQNEAQ. V gave up 5 bases and J gave up 2 bases; unmatched junction bases: 8. CDR3 length: 15 residues. CDR3 sequence: CASSPGQVGQETQYF. DNA of the CDR3: TGTGCCAGCAGCCCCGGACAGGTGGGGCAAGAGACCCAGTACTTC.

In its sample, this clonotype was seen a few times. J is TRBJ2-7 and V is TRBV7-6; 8 bases are a match to TRBD1. V was clipped by 4 bases and J by 5 bases; unmatched bases: 7. Germline V lookup: CDR1 SGHVS, CDR2 FNYEAQ. The CDR3 contains 14 residues. The CDR3 reads CASSSWTGLNEQYF. The CDR3 nucleotides are TGTGCCAGCAGCTCCTGGACAGGGTTGAACGAGCAGTACTTC.

The V call is TRBV3-1, the J call TRBJ2-1; D might be TRBD2 (6 bases). Trimming stripped 0 bases from V and 0 bases from J, with 12 bases between. The CDR3 extends over 17 amino acids. The germline V gene encodes CDR1 LGHDT and CDR2 YNNKEL (reference sequence). The CDR3 bases are TGTGCCAGCAGCCAAGATCAGGCGGGGCCCTCCTACAATGAGCAGTTCTTC. It codes for CASSQDQAGPSYNEQFF.

This clonotype was seen repeatedly, ten times or more. As DNA, the CDR3 is TGCAGCGTGGCCGCGTCTGGGGCCAACGTCCTGACTTTC. It codes for CSVAASGANVLTF. V and J are TRBV29-1 and TRBJ2-6; D is unclear. The V gene's germline CDR1 is SQVTM and CDR2 ANQGSEA. Trimming cost V 6 bases and J 1 base, with 7 bases left between them. This CDR3 is built from 13 residues.

This clonotype was seen repeatedly, ten times or more. V and J are TRBV7-9 and TRBJ2-7, with D perhaps TRBD1 (6 bases). Germline loops: CDR1 SEHNR, CDR2 FQNEAQ (reference sequence). Between the trimmed V and J ends, which lost 1 base and 5 bases, there was a span of 12 bases. The length of the CDR3 is 14 residues. The CDR3 reads CASSLGQGIDEQYF. CDR3 nucleotide sequence: TGTGCCAGCAGCTTAGGGCAGGGGATCGACGAGCAGTACTTC.

The CDR3 loop reads CSVNRQGPNTEAFF. In DNA form, the CDR3 reads TGCAGCGTGAACAGACAGGGACCGAACACTGAAGCTTTCTTT. The genes are TRBV29-1 and TRBJ1-1; 7 positions agree with TRBD1. V was clipped by 6 bases and J by 1 base; unmatched bases: 8. This CDR3 is 14 amino acids long. Germline V lookup: CDR1 SQVTM, CDR2 ANQGSEA.

This clonotype occurred a few times. The rearrangement joins TRBV15 to TRBJ2-3; possible D gene TRBD1, 5 bases. CDR1 is LNHNV, CDR2 YYDKDF, per germline (reference sequence). Trimming took off 0 bases at V and 5 bases at J, with 6 bases between the two ends. The CDR3 loop spans 13 amino acids. CDR3 sequence: CATSRDQGDTQYF. The CDR3 nucleotides are TGTGCCACCAGCAGAGATCAGGGAGATACGCAGTATTTT.

This chain uses TRBV7-2 with TRBJ2-1, with no clear D. Germline V gives CDR1 SGHTA, CDR2 FQGNSA. The CDR3 is 14 residues long. With 5 bases removed from V and 1 base from J, the gap between germline ends came to 9 bases. CDR3 in amino acids: CASSRSNSYNEQFF. DNA for the CDR3: TGTGCCAGCAGCCGTTCAAATTCCTACAATGAGCAGTTCTTC.

The rearrangement links TRBV14 to TRBJ2-5; 7 nucleotides line up with TRBD1. V lost 6 bases and J lost 8; bases outside the gene matches: 6. Germline CDR1 and CDR2: SGHDN and FVKESK. The CDR3 loop spans 12 amino acids. Written as DNA, the CDR3 is TGTGCCAGCAGAGGGACAGTAGAAACCCAGTACTTC. As protein: CASRGTVETQYF.

This clonotype appeared a few times. The chain joins TRBV11-2 to TRBJ2-7; D unresolved. V lost 4 bases and J 2 bases, leaving 12 bases between the germline ends. The CDR3 sequence is 14 residues long. Germline V lookup: CDR1 SGHAT, CDR2 FQNNGV. The DNA for the CDR3 is TGTGCCAGCAGCTCCACAATTTTACCCTACGAGCAGTACTTC. Translating it yields CASSSTILPYEQYF.

The chain employs TRBV10-3 and TRBJ2-3; the D gene is possibly TRBD1 (6 bases). V was cut by 7 bases and J by 0 bases, with 26 bases left in between. This CDR3 region has 19 residues. Germline V lookup: CDR1 ENHRY, CDR2 SYGVKD. CDR3: CAIKRPMDRTLTSTDTQYF. The CDR3 nucleotides read TGTGCCATCAAGAGACCGATGGACAGAACTTTAACTAGCACAGATACGCAGTATTTT.

Details on this clonotype: With a much larger clone just one base away, this may be a read error. This rearrangement joins TRBV10-2 to TRBJ1-5, with D perhaps matching TRBD1 (5 bases). CDR3 size: 13 residues. CDR1 WSHSY and CDR2 SAAADI come from the germline V gene. V was shortened by 6 bases and J by 7 bases, with 13 bases between the two germline ends. The CDR3 region has the DNA TGCGCCAGCAGGGGGGAGGGAGGGCAGCCCCAGCATTTT. Amino acids: CASRGEGGQPQHF.

The J gene is TRBJ1-1, the V gene TRBV4-2, with 9 nucleotides matching TRBD1. The CDR3 consists of 16 residues. Losses at the gene ends were 4 bases for V and 4 bases for J; bases not matched to a gene: 10. CDR1 and CDR2 from the germline V gene are LGHNA and YNFKEQ. CDR3 loop: CASSPIQGARSTEAFF. Written as DNA, the CDR3 is TGTGCCAGCAGCCCAATACAGGGGGCACGGAGCACTGAAGCTTTCTTT.